This record looks at one TCR beta chain sequence and its context. Use of 60 Vbeta and 13 Jbeta primers characterized the PCR. Some clones are missing from TCRdb's copy, which holds only in-frame ones; the method was immunoSEQ multiplex PCR. The sample holds 210,000 or so clones; roughly 79% are singletons and the top ten take about 1.8%. The entry originates in a study of cytomegalovirus exposure and HLA in healthy donors. The clonotype was recovered from a young man in good health and CMV-seronegative. Sequencing input: PBMCs.

The DNA for the CDR3 is TGTGCCAGCGGCCCGGGAGGGAGGGATGAAAAACTGTTTTTT. It translates to CASGPGGRDEKLFF. The rearrangement links TRBV28 to TRBJ1-4, with D hard to call. This CDR3 is 14 amino acids long. With 8 bases removed from V and 6 bases from J, the gap between germline ends came to 16 bases. CDR1 and CDR2 from the germline V gene are MDHEN and SYDVKM.